A selection of T cell receptor beta chains follows, all from one sample in a study of blood T cell repertoires in COVID-19. Sequencing used immunoSEQ multiplex PCR; TCRdb keeps in-frame clones, though not all of them. The sample lists 40,000 to 45,000 clones, around 90% occurring once. The sample comprised peripheral blood. Source of these receptors: a man aged 45 to 65 with COVID-19, enrolled during active disease. Both conserved end residues are part of each CDR3. D genes are given only for firm matches. Expanded clones are given a class, and other clones once, few, many or no size at all.

TRBV7-9	TRBD2	TRBJ2-1	.	CASSAASGSYNEQFF	TGTGCCAGCAGCGCGGCTAGCGGGTCCTACAATGAGCAGTTCTTC
TRBV6-5	.	TRBJ1-1	.	CASSWGPMTGGAFF	TGTGCCAGCAGTTGGGGACCGATGACGGGAGGTGCTTTCTTT
TRBV7-7	.	TRBJ2-3	.	CASSPGRSETDTQYF	TGTGCTAGCAGCCCAGGGCGCTCGGAGACAGATACGCAGTATTTT
TRBV7-9	.	TRBJ2-1	.	CASSLVRVNYNEQFF	TGTGCCAGCAGCTTAGTGAGAGTTAACTACAATGAGCAGTTCTTC
TRBV4-2	TRBD1	TRBJ2-3	.	CASSQGTGGTDTQYF	TGTGCCAGCAGCCAAGGGACAGGGGGGACAGATACGCAGTATTTT
TRBV27	.	TRBJ2-2	.	CASSLSPSGLYTGELFF	TGTGCCAGCAGTTTATCGCCTTCCGGACTGTACACCGGGGAGCTGTTTTTT
TRBV18	.	TRBJ1-5	.	CASSQGAGQPQHF	TGTGCCAGCTCACAGGGCGCGGGGCAGCCCCAGCATTTT
TRBV7-2	.	TRBJ1-5	.	CASSLDGAGFQPQHF	TGTGCCAGCAGCTTAGACGGTGCGGGGTTTCAGCCCCAGCATTTT
TRBV19	.	TRBJ1-2	.	CASSRFTRTANYGYTF	TGTGCCAGTAGTAGATTTACCCGGACAGCTAACTATGGCTACACCTTC
TRBV7-9	TRBD1	TRBJ1-1	.	CASSPPGQLNTEAFF	TGTGCCAGCAGCCCTCCGGGACAGTTGAACACTGAAGCTTTCTTT
TRBV6-1	TRBD1	TRBJ1-1	.	CASSEVPGQGETEAFF	TGTGCCAGCAGTGAAGTTCCGGGACAGGGAGAAACTGAAGCTTTCTTT
TRBV7-2	.	TRBJ2-5	.	CASSLVEETQYF	TGTGCCAGCAGCTTAGTGGAGGAGACCCAGTACTTC
TRBV5-1	.	TRBJ2-5	.	CASSQSGIDQETQYF	TGCGCCAGCAGTCAATCGGGGATAGACCAAGAGACCCAGTACTTC
TRBV4-2	TRBD1	TRBJ2-7	.	CASRLYVDRGTYEQYF	TGTGCCAGCAGACTCTACGTGGACAGGGGAACCTACGAGCAGTACTTC
TRBV4-1	.	TRBJ2-2	once	CASSQETGTNTGELFF	TGCGCCAGCAGCCAAGAGACAGGGACTAACACCGGGGAGCTGTTTTTT
TRBV18	TRBD1	TRBJ1-1	.	CASSPFRDRVGTEAFF	TGTGCCAGCTCACCTTTCCGGGACAGGGTGGGTACTGAAGCTTTCTTT
TRBV5-1	TRBD1	TRBJ1-2	.	CASSPTTGGSGYTF	TGCGCCAGCAGCCCCACGACAGGGGGCTCTGGCTACACCTTC
TRBV5-1	.	TRBJ1-5	.	CASSLDGRKNQPQHF	TGCGCCAGCAGCTTGGACGGCAGGAAAAATCAGCCCCAGCATTTT
TRBV7-6	.	TRBJ1-3	.	CASSPEVQGGNTIYF	TGTGCCAGCAGCCCAGAGGTACAGGGAGGAAACACCATATATTTT
TRBV19	TRBD2	TRBJ2-2	.	CASSIPRGGNTGELFF	TGTGCCAGTAGTATTCCCCGCGGGGGGAACACCGGGGAGCTGTTTTTT
TRBV24-1	TRBD1	TRBJ1-5	.	CATSYQGAWQPQHF	TGTGCCACCAGTTACCAGGGGGCTTGGCAGCCCCAGCATTTT
TRBV11-2	.	TRBJ2-1	few	CASSPIHGVSYNEQFF	TGTGCCAGCAGCCCCATACACGGGGTATCCTACAATGAGCAGTTCTTC
TRBV7-2	TRBD2	TRBJ2-1	.	CASRTGTSVLEQFF	TGTGCCAGCAGAACCGGGACTAGTGTACTTGAGCAGTTCTTC
TRBV6-6	TRBD1	TRBJ2-4	.	CASSRQGAVGAKNIQYF	TGTGCCAGCAGTCGGCAGGGGGCGGTAGGGGCCAAAAACATTCAGTACTTC
TRBV5-3	TRBD2	TRBJ2-1	.	CARSPLLPDSGRPPLIKPYNEQFF	TGTGCCAGAAGCCCCCTCCTCCCTGATAGCGGGAGGCCTCCACTAATAAAGCCCTACAATGAGCAGTTCTTC
TRBV6-4	.	TRBJ1-1	.	CASRPQGGNTEAFF	TGTGCCAGCAGGCCACAGGGCGGGAACACTGAAGCTTTCTTT
TRBV18	.	TRBJ1-5	.	CASSPTAGGNQPQHF	TGTGCCAGCTCACCCACTGCCGGGGGGAATCAGCCCCAGCATTTT
TRBV11-2	TRBD2	TRBJ2-7	.	CASSLAGGLSYEQYF	TGTGCCAGCAGCCTAGCGGGAGGCCTCTCCTACGAGCAGTACTTC
TRBV19	TRBD2	TRBJ2-5	.	CASSRSSGSQETQYF	TGTGCCAGTAGTAGGTCTAGCGGGAGTCAAGAGACCCAGTACTTC
TRBV5-1	.	TRBJ2-7	.	CASSLTDEQYF	TGCGCCAGCAGCTTGACAGACGAGCAGTACTTC
TRBV29-1	TRBD1	TRBJ1-1	.	CSVETGDTEAFF	TGCAGCGTTGAGACAGGGGACACTGAAGCTTTCTTT
TRBV15	.	TRBJ1-1	.	CATSRVLGDTEAFF	TGTGCCACCAGCAGAGTTTTAGGGGACACTGAAGCTTTCTTT
TRBV21-1	.	TRBJ1-5	.	CASSKLQPQHF	TGTGCCAGCAGCAAATTACAGCCCCAGCATTTT
TRBV10-3	.	TRBJ2-3	.	CAISESGAKSTDTQYF	TGTGCCATCAGTGAGTCGGGGGCTAAGAGCACAGATACGCAGTATTTT
TRBV6-5	.	TRBJ2-7	.	CASSYGLPTYEQYF	TGTGCCAGCAGTTACGGACTCCCTACCTACGAGCAGTACTTC
TRBV7-9	.	TRBJ1-2	.	CASSQTGDPNYGYTF	TGTGCCAGCAGCCAAACGGGGGATCCTAACTATGGCTACACCTTC
TRBV19	.	TRBJ2-7	.	CASTLSPSAPYEQYF	TGTGCCAGTACCCTATCTCCTTCCGCACCCTACGAGCAGTACTTC
TRBV10-3	TRBD2	TRBJ2-3	.	CATEKRERKADTQYF	TGTGCCACCGAGAAGCGGGAGCGAAAAGCAGATACGCAGTATTTT
TRBV2	.	TRBJ2-7	.	CASRRRISSYEQYF	TGTGCCAGCAGGAGGAGGATATCCTCCTACGAGCAGTACTTC